The 10 T cell receptor beta chains reported below all come from one sample, sequenced in a study of T cell responses to AZD1222 COVID-19 vaccine. TCRdb's copy holds only in-frame clones and misses some; the assay was immunoSEQ multiplex PCR. The sample gives roughly 180,000 clones, roughly 87% of which show up once; 2% to 3% is in the top ten. Sequences were derived from peripheral blood, sampled on day 0 of AZD1222 vaccination. The receptors here all came from an adult in good health.

The rearrangement joins TRBV5-1 to TRBJ2-5, with 13 nucleotides matching TRBD2. There are 19 residues in the CDR3. Germline V gene sequence: CDR1 SGHRS, CDR2 YFSETQ. Trimming cost V 8 bases and J 3 bases; bases outside gene matches: 19. The CDR3 DNA follows: TGCGCCAGTACGGCAGGACCCGGCGGACTAGCGGGAGTTGAAGAGACCCAGTACTTC. Amino acid sequence: CASTAGPGGLAGVEETQYF.

The V and J genes are TRBV19 and TRBJ1-1, with D tentatively TRBD1 (6 bases). V was pared by 5 bases and J by 0 bases, with 16 bases between. This CDR3 spans 16 amino acids. In germline, CDR1 is LNHDA, CDR2 SQIVND (reference sequence). The CDR3 DNA reads as TGTGCCAGTAGTCTCCAGGGGAAAGGGATGAACACTGAAGCTTTCTTT. Translating gives CASSLQGKGMNTEAFF.

V usage is TRBV11-2 and J usage is TRBJ2-1, with 7 bases that match TRBD2. Trimming cost V 6 bases and J 2 bases; bases outside gene matches: 10. The CDR3 has 16 residues. Per the germline V gene, CDR1 is SGHAT and CDR2 is FQNNGV. CDR3 DNA sequence: TGTGCCAGCAGACAATCGACTAGCCGAGCCTACAATGAGCAGTTCTTC. Protein sequence: CASRQSTSRAYNEQFF.

The gene calls are TRBV7-8 and TRBJ2-7, with D unclear. The CDR3 sequence is 17 residues long. Germline V gene data show CDR1 as SGHVS and CDR2 as FQNEAQ. The V end lost 5 bases, the J end lost 3 bases, and 23 bases lay between the germline ends. Here the CDR3 DNA reads TGTGCCAGCAGCCTAACCTCCGCGGCCCCCGGTCGCTACGAGCAGTACTTC. This encodes CASSLTSAAPGRYEQYF.

V gene TRBV6-6 combines with J gene TRBJ2-7, with 7 bases lining up with TRBD2. The CDR3 contains 14 residues. Looked up from germline, CDR1 is MNHNY and CDR2 is SVGAGI (reference sequence). Losses at the gene ends were 0 bases for V and 10 bases for J; bases not matched to a gene: 9. This CDR3 reads CASSYSPASGLQYF. Here the CDR3 DNA reads TGTGCCAGCAGTTACTCTCCGGCTAGCGGACTCCAGTACTTC.

This clone has a handful of counts. The CDR3: CSASAGAIEAFF. The CDR3 nucleotides read TGCAGTGCTAGTGCAGGGGCGATTGAAGCTTTCTTT. V usage is TRBV20-1 and J usage is TRBJ1-1; a possible D gene is TRBD1 (6 bases). CDR1 is DFQATT, CDR2 SNEGSKA, per germline (reference sequence). This CDR3 has 12 amino acids. Trimming removed 3 bases at V and 7 bases at J, with 12 bases between.

The chain recombines TRBV6-5 with TRBJ1-2; 7 bases align to TRBD1. The CDR3 contains 15 residues. Germline V lookup: CDR1 MNHEY, CDR2 SVGAGI. Losses at the gene ends were 5 bases for V and 3 bases for J; bases not matched to a gene: 9. CDR3 DNA sequence: TGTGCCAGCAGTCGGGACAGCCGACCCTACTATGGCTACACCTTC. The encoded protein is CASSRDSRPYYGYTF.

The chain couples TRBV5-5 to TRBJ2-1, with TRBD2 matching 11 bases. After removal of 1 base from V and 9 bases from J, the junction contained 9 bases not matched to a gene. Germline CDR1 and CDR2: SGHKS and YYEKEE (reference sequence). The length of the CDR3 is 16 residues. The chain's CDR3 is CASSLTRLAGNAEQFF. The CDR3 coding sequence is TGTGCCAGCAGCTTGACCCGACTAGCGGGAAACGCTGAGCAGTTCTTC.

This chain connects TRBV10-3 to TRBJ1-5; 8 nucleotides match TRBD1. CDR3 size: 15 residues. Germline CDR1 is ENHRY and CDR2 is SYGVKD. Trimming at V came to 10 bases and at J to 5 bases, leaving 13 bases not matched to a gene. The DNA of the CDR3 is TGTGCCACTCAGGGGGCCCAGGGGATGGATCAGCCCCAGCATTTT. Amino acid sequence: CATQGAQGMDQPQHF.

This clone was picked up one time. Written as DNA, the CDR3 is TGTGCCAGCTCACCAGGGACAGGGTTGAGTTACGAGCAGTACTTC. Protein sequence: CASSPGTGLSYEQYF. This chain links TRBV18 with TRBJ2-7; 9 nucleotides agree with TRBD1. This CDR3 is built from 15 residues. The trim removed 2 bases at V and 4 bases at J, leaving 6 bases unmatched. Germline CDR1 KGHSH, CDR2 LQKENI.